The 17 T cell receptor beta chains in this list originate from one sample, sequenced in a study of blood T cells in healthy people across ages. The use of a sample-barcoded 5' primer and a J-beta primer mix characterized a second PCR of roughly 7 to 11 cycles. TCRdb recomputed calls from the 5' RACE reads with MiXCR, one row per CDR3 protein. The profile covers about 1.5 million distinct CDR3 sequences, with roughly two fifths appearing a single time and about 4% taken by the ten largest. Sequenced: blood. Every receptor here comes from a woman aged 18 to 35 in good health.

V usage is TRBV5-1 and J usage is TRBJ2-7, with 8 bases aligning to TRBD2. CDR3 length: 14 residues. Germline CDR1 SGHRS, CDR2 YFSETQ. V lost 7 bases and J lost 5; bases outside the gene matches: 11. The CDR3 spells CASGNGGANNEQYF. CDR3 DNA sequence: TGCGCCAGCGGGAACGGGGGGGCCAATAACGAGCAGTACTTC.

The chain employs TRBV7-9 and TRBJ2-7; unclear D gene. The CDR3 extends over 14 amino acids. The V end was cut by 1 base, the J end by 2 bases, with 9 bases between. Looked up from germline, CDR1 is SEHNR and CDR2 is FQNEAQ (reference sequence). The CDR3 protein is CASSLEVKAYEQYF. CDR3 nucleotide sequence: TGTGCCAGCAGCTTAGAGGTGAAAGCCTACGAGCAGTACTTC.

This clonotype has just a few counts. The chain joins TRBV27 to TRBJ1-5; D perhaps matches TRBD1 (5 bases). Trimming took 5 bases from V and 0 from J, leaving 17 bases between them. This CDR3 contains 17 residues. CDR1 and CDR2 (germline): MNHEY, SMNVEV (reference sequence). The CDR3 nucleotides are TGTGCCAGCAGTCCAATTCACACAGGTTATAGCAATCAGCCCCAGCATTTT. Amino acids: CASSPIHTGYSNQPQHF.

This clonotype was seen only a few times. The gene calls are TRBV6-2 or TRBV6-3 and TRBJ2-3; tentative D call: TRBD1 (6 bases). In germline, CDR1 is MNHEY, CDR2 SVGEGT. Trimming removed 2 bases from V and 1 base from J, with 10 bases in between. This CDR3 has 15 amino acids. CDR3 residues: CASSYLGQRTDTQYF. CDR3 sequence (DNA): TGTGCCAGCAGTTACCTGGGACAACGCACAGATACGCAGTATTTT.

The chain couples TRBV14 to TRBJ2-5, with 13 bases lining up with TRBD2. The ends lost 5 bases at V and 5 bases at J; junction bases unmatched: 8. CDR3 length: 16 amino acids. Germline CDR1 reads SGHDN; CDR2 reads FVKESK. CDR3 residues: CASSFRLAGGFETQYF. The CDR3 region has the DNA TGTGCCAGCAGCTTCCGACTAGCGGGAGGCTTTGAGACCCAGTACTTC.

V and J are TRBV4-3 and TRBJ2-2, with 10 nucleotides matching TRBD1. This CDR3 has 14 amino acids. V gave up 8 bases and J gave up 5 bases; unmatched junction bases: 5. Germline CDR1 reads LGHNA; CDR2 reads YSLEER. CDR3 sequence reads: CASELGQGTGELFF. The CDR3 DNA follows: TGCGCCAGCGAGCTGGGACAGGGGACCGGGGAGCTGTTTTTT.

In this sample, this clonotype turned up a few times. CDR3 loop: CASSVAPRREQFF. As DNA, the CDR3 is TGTGCCAGCAGCGTTGCACCACGCAGGGAGCAGTTCTTC. The rearrangement links TRBV9 to TRBJ2-1; no definite D call. CDR3 length: 13 amino acids. Germline V gene data show CDR1 as SGDLS and CDR2 as YYNGEE. V was pared by 2 bases and J by 10 bases, with 13 bases between.

The chain links TRBV6-6 to TRBJ2-2, with a possible D match to TRBD2 (6 bases). The CDR3 is made up of 16 amino acids. With 1 base removed from V and 3 bases from J, the gap between germline ends came to 12 bases. Germline V gene data show CDR1 as MNHNY and CDR2 as SVGAGI (reference sequence). The CDR3 loop reads CASSYLGLTDTGELFF. CDR3 sequence (DNA): TGTGCCAGCAGTTACTTGGGACTGACTGACACCGGGGAGCTGTTTTTT.

This clonotype has a handful of counts. The chain combines TRBV20-1 with TRBJ1-5; no definite D call. In germline, CDR1 is DFQATT, CDR2 SNEGSKA (reference sequence). Trimming pared 6 bases from V and 5 bases from J, leaving 14 bases between. The CDR3 has 13 residues. In nucleotides, the CDR3 is TGCAGTGCCAAGACTCAACGTCATCAGCCCCAGCATTTT. Encoded protein: CSAKTQRHQPQHF.

V and J are TRBV5-6 and TRBJ2-5; TRBD1 matches at 7 bases. CDR1 SGHDT and CDR2 YYEEEE come from the germline V gene. The CDR3 sequence is 11 residues long. Losses at the gene ends were 3 bases for V and 12 bases for J; bases not matched to a gene: 5. The CDR3 DNA reads TGTGCCAGCAGCTCACAGGGGACGGAGTACTTC. It is translated as CASSSQGTEYF.

The V and J genes are TRBV7-2 and TRBJ1-5; D ambiguous. Germline-derived CDR1 and CDR2 are SGHTA and FQGNSA. V gave up 2 bases and J gave up 6 bases, with 11 bases separating them. This CDR3 comprises 14 residues. This CDR3 reads CASSLLGPSQPQHF. In DNA form, the CDR3 reads TGTGCCAGCAGCTTACTCGGGCCAAGTCAGCCCCAGCATTTT.

This chain connects TRBV2 to TRBJ1-1; maybe TRBD1 (5 bases). There are 12 residues in the CDR3. Germline V gives CDR1 SNHLY, CDR2 FYNNEI. Trimming removed 3 bases from V and 4 bases from J, with 6 bases in between. CDR3 protein: CASSDRATEAFF. As DNA, the CDR3 is TGTGCCAGCAGTGACAGGGCCACTGAAGCTTTCTTT.

The J gene is TRBJ2-7, the V gene TRBV6-1, with 7 positions matching TRBD1. V lost 4 bases to trimming and J lost 6 bases; unmatched junction nucleotides: 6. CDR1 MNHNS and CDR2 SASEGT come from the germline V gene. This CDR3 spans 13 amino acids. The CDR3, as DNA: TGTGCCAGCAGTGTAGGAAGGGACAGCGAGCAGTACTTC. As protein: CASSVGRDSEQYF.

The chain uses TRBV20-1 and TRBJ1-2; 8 bases agree with TRBD1. Germline trimming cut 1 base from V and 6 bases from J; bases unmatched to any gene: 7. Looked up from germline, CDR1 is DFQATT and CDR2 is SNEGSKA (reference sequence). The CDR3 covers 14 residues. CDR3 protein: CSARARTGSNGYTF. The CDR3 bases are TGCAGTGCTAGAGCCAGGACAGGGAGTAATGGCTACACCTTC.

J is TRBJ2-1 and V is TRBV29-1; D is unclear. With the DNA end fitting TRBJ2-7 better, the J assignment may be wrong. The germline V gene has CDR1 SQVTM and CDR2 ANQGSEA. CDR3 length: 16 amino acids. The CDR3: CSVEEQLISSYNEQYF. CDR3 DNA: TGCAGCGTTGAAGAACAACTTATTAGCTCCTACAATGAGCAGTACTTC.

The genes are TRBV27 and TRBJ1-2; TRBD1 might be the D (5 bases). Trimming removed 7 bases from V and 4 bases from J, with 10 bases in between. Germline CDR1 reads MNHEY; CDR2 reads SMNVEV (reference sequence). The CDR3 runs 12 residues. In nucleotides, the CDR3 is TGTGCCAGCAAGGGGTCCCCCTATGGCTACACCTTC. Translating gives CASKGSPYGYTF.

The sample holds many counts of this clonotype. The chain employs TRBV4-1 and TRBJ2-1; 7 bases align to TRBD2. CDR1 is MGHRA, CDR2 YSYEKL, per germline. J was trimmed by 4 bases and V by 5 bases; bases with no gene match: 11. This CDR3 has 16 residues. The CDR3 sequence: CASSFRASGIYNEQFF. CDR3 nucleotide sequence: TGCGCCAGCAGCTTCCGCGCTAGCGGCATTTACAATGAGCAGTTCTTC.